What follows describes a single TCR beta chain. V was pared by 2 bases and J by 10 bases, with 12 bases between. The CDR3 loop spans 14 amino acids. Germline CDR1 is SGHNT and CDR2 is YENEEA. These data originate in a study of blood T cell repertoires in COVID-19. Overall study context: Donors in the United States, Italy and Spain gave samples during acute or convalescent COVID-19. The analysed material was cDNA or gDNA that came from T cells, B-cell-depleted T cells, or PBMCs.

A Seattle source enrolled patients during active infection and followed them longitudinally. Measured with immunoSEQ multiplex PCR; TCRdb has only the in-frame clones, and not every one. The sample holds roughly 220,000 clones; approximately 86% are singletons and the top ten take about a tenth. The chain couples TRBV11-3 to TRBJ1-6; tentatively, D is TRBD1 (6 bases). The sequence derives from a woman between 45 and 65 years old with COVID-19, enrolled during active disease. The sequencing input was peripheral blood. The CDR3 DNA reads TGTGCCAGCAGCTTACGGACAGTGGGGTCACCCCTCCACTTT. Protein: CASSLRTVGSPLHF.